Listed here are 16 T cell receptor beta chains from one sample, sequenced in a study of preoperative IRX-2 immunotherapy in early breast cancer. Treatment reported: preoperative locoregional IRX-2 cytokine immunotherapy. Measured with immunoSEQ multiplex PCR; TCRdb has only the in-frame clones, and not every one. The sample has approximately 100,000 clones, 70% to 90% seen once. Sequenced here: tumor tissue, sampled after IRX-2 immunotherapy. The source is a human donor with breast cancer.

The genes are TRBV19 and TRBJ1-2, with 10 bases that match TRBD1. V shed 4 bases, J shed 1 base, and the junction held 3 bases outside the gene matches. This CDR3 comprises 15 residues. Germline V lookup: CDR1 LNHDA, CDR2 SQIVND (reference sequence). CDR3 residues: CASSRGQGLNYGYTF. The DNA for the CDR3 is TGTGCCAGTAGTAGGGGACAGGGGCTTAACTATGGCTACACCTTC.

The chain couples TRBV18 to TRBJ2-7, with 14 bases identical to TRBD2. Per germline, CDR1 KGHSH and CDR2 LQKENI. This CDR3 is built from 17 residues. With V trimmed by 2 bases and J by 2 bases, 5 bases remained unmatched. Here the CDR3 reads CASSPGLAGGLTYEQYF. The CDR3 DNA follows: TGTGCCAGCTCACCAGGACTAGCGGGGGGCCTAACCTACGAGCAGTACTTC.

The V call is TRBV6-8, the J call TRBJ1-1, with TRBD1 as a possible D gene (6 bases). There are 12 residues in the CDR3. V was trimmed by 9 bases and J by 1 base, leaving 9 bases between them. Germline V gene lookup returns CDR1 MNHGY and CDR2 SAAAGT. CDR3 protein: CARTGSNTEAFF. CDR3 sequence (DNA): TGTGCCAGGACAGGTTCGAACACTGAAGCTTTCTTT.

A few counts support this clone. The CDR3 bases are TGTGCCAGCAGCCTCTACCGGGGAGGGAGCTCCTACAATGAGCAGTTCTTC. The encoded protein is CASSLYRGGSSYNEQFF. The rearrangement links TRBV6-8 to TRBJ2-1, with 7 bases aligning to TRBD2. J gave up 0 bases and V 6 bases, and 11 bases lay outside the gene matches. The germline CDR1 and CDR2 sequences are MNHGY and SAAAGT. CDR3 length: 17 residues.

J is TRBJ1-5 and V is TRBV19, with D possibly matching TRBD1 (5 bases). With 7 bases removed from V and 3 bases from J, the gap between germline ends came to 10 bases. This CDR3 has 13 residues. Germline V CDR1 and CDR2: LNHDA, SQIVND (reference sequence). The CDR3 DNA reads as TGTGCCAGTAATTGGGGGGACAATCAGCCCCAGCATTTT. Translating it yields CASNWGDNQPQHF.

This chain's CDR3 is CAWRDRTTYGYTF. The CDR3 bases are TGTGCCTGGAGGGACCGAACGACCTATGGCTACACCTTC. This chain connects TRBV30 to TRBJ1-2, with unresolved D. The CDR3 spans 13 residues. With 3 bases removed from V and 4 bases from J, the gap between germline ends came to 12 bases. The germline V gene has CDR1 GTSNPN and CDR2 SVGIG (reference sequence).

The count of this clone is one. The chain links TRBV5-1 to TRBJ2-6, with D unclear. V dropped 0 bases and J dropped 0 bases, with 13 bases sitting between them. This CDR3 contains 18 residues. The germline CDR1 and CDR2 sequences are SGHRS and YFSETQ. CDR3 sequence (DNA): TGCGCCAGCAGCTTGGTTGGTCTAGATTCCTCTGGGGCCAACGTCCTGACTTTC. It encodes CASSLVGLDSSGANVLTF. Combining the CDR3 with reference TRBV5-1 and TRBJ2-6 gives the whole variable domain KAGVTQTPRYLIKTRGQQVTLSCSPISGHRSVSWYQQTPGQGLQFLFEYFSETQRNKGNFPGRFSGRQFSNSRSEMNVSTLELGDSALYLCASSLVGLDSSGANVLTFGAGSRLTVL.

The chain has TRBV6-8 and TRBJ2-2, with D possibly being TRBD2 (6 bases). Germline loops: CDR1 MNHGY, CDR2 SAAAGT. CDR3 length equals 17 residues. The V end was cut by 6 bases, the J end by 4 bases, with 21 bases between. Here the CDR3 DNA reads TGTGCCAGCAGGAGGAGTTTTGGGCAGGGAGGCACCGGGGAGCTGTTTTTT. Translated: CASRRSFGQGGTGELFF.

This clone has just a few counts. The chain uses TRBV14 and TRBJ1-2; D perhaps matches TRBD1 (5 bases). V dropped 4 bases and J dropped 2 bases, with 17 bases sitting between them. This CDR3 spans 16 amino acids. Germline values: CDR1 SGHDN, CDR2 FVKESK. In DNA, the CDR3 is TGTGCCAGCAGCCCACGGGGACGGGGGGGAAACTATGGCTACACCTTC. Translation: CASSPRGRGGNYGYTF.

This rearrangement joins TRBV19 to TRBJ2-2; the D call may be TRBD1 or TRBD2 (5 bases each). CDR1 and CDR2 from the germline V gene are LNHDA and SQIVND (reference sequence). CDR3 length: 13 residues. The V end was cut by 6 bases, the J end by 7 bases, with 12 bases between. The CDR3 reads CASRWDPNGELFF. The CDR3 DNA follows: TGTGCCAGTAGATGGGACCCGAACGGGGAGCTGTTTTTT.

V gene TRBV10-3 combines with J gene TRBJ1-4; D gene unclear. This CDR3 contains 18 residues. Deletions cut 3 bases from V and 0 bases from J, with 17 bases between. Germline V gene data show CDR1 as ENHRY and CDR2 as SYGVKD. The chain's CDR3 is CAISDPGRPAATNEKLFF. DNA of the CDR3: TGTGCCATCAGTGACCCAGGACGGCCGGCGGCAACTAATGAAAAACTGTTTTTT.

This clone came up many times. The chain recombines TRBV18 with TRBJ1-3, with 8 bases aligning to TRBD1. The CDR3 sequence is 16 residues long. The V gene end was trimmed by 4 bases and the J gene end by 6 bases; junction bases not matched to a gene: 11. Germline assignment: CDR1 KGHSH and CDR2 LQKENI. In DNA form, the CDR3 reads TGTGCCAGCTCACGCGACAGGGGTTCGCTCATAAACACCATATATTTT. This codes for CASSRDRGSLINTIYF.

CDR3 bases: TGTGCCAGCAGCTTAGGGGCAGGGCAAGAGACCCAGTACTTC. It encodes CASSLGAGQETQYF. This chain uses TRBV7-1 with TRBJ2-5; D is perhaps TRBD1 (5 bases). TRBV7-1 is assigned to the ORF class and has an uncertain function. This CDR3 region has 14 residues. With 4 bases removed from V and 2 bases from J, the gap between germline ends came to 11 bases.

The V call is TRBV6-8, the J call TRBJ2-2, with 8 bases that match TRBD2. This CDR3 is 16 amino acids long. Per germline, CDR1 MNHGY and CDR2 SAAAGT. V gave up 8 bases and J gave up 6 bases; unmatched junction bases: 14. CDR3 DNA sequence: TGTGCCAGCGCGGACCGAGGGACTAGGATCTCCGGGGAGCTGTTTTTT. It yields the protein CASADRGTRISGELFF.

This clone appeared a few times. The V call is TRBV7-6, the J call TRBJ2-7; D tentatively reads TRBD1 or TRBD2 (5 bases each). Germline values: CDR1 SGHVS, CDR2 FNYEAQ. CDR3 length: 14 residues. V lost 4 bases and J lost 4, with 14 bases in between. The CDR3 DNA follows: TGTGCCAGCAGCTCGGGACCAACACCTTACGAGCAGTACTTC. It specifies CASSSGPTPYEQYF.

The V call is TRBV29-1, the J call TRBJ2-3; no reliable D call. Trimming removed 7 bases at V and 0 bases at J, with 8 bases between. The CDR3 runs to 12 residues. In germline, CDR1 is SQVTM, CDR2 ANQGSEA. The CDR3 loop reads CSALTSTDTQYF. The CDR3 DNA is TGCAGCGCCCTGACCAGCACAGATACGCAGTATTTT.